This record concerns one T cell receptor (beta chain) sequence. The sample belongs to a study of immune evolution from preneoplasia to lung adenocarcinoma. This CDR3 has 19 residues. Looked up from germline, CDR1 is MNHEY and CDR2 is SMNVEV (reference sequence). With 6 bases clipped from V and 7 bases from J, the junction kept 20 bases outside the gene matches. Measured with immunoSEQ multiplex PCR; TCRdb has only the in-frame clones, and not every one. The data contain 8,000 to 9,500 clones, around four fifths of them singletons. The sample was FFPE minimally invasive lung adenocarcinoma tissue. The clonotype originates from a donor older than 65 with lung adenocarcinoma. The gene calls are TRBV27 and TRBJ2-1; 11 bases map to TRBD2. CDR3 DNA sequence: TGTGCCAGCAGCAAGACAGGGGATAGCGGGAGGGTTAGCTTTAATGAGCAGTTCTTC. Translation gives CASSKTGDSGRVSFNEQFF.